These T cell receptor beta chains were read from a single sample in a study of shared clonotypes between healthy human individuals. Sequenced by immunoSEQ multiplex PCR; TCRdb stores in-frame clones only, minus some. The sample records a few million clones, 93% being singletons. Sequencing was performed on naive CD4+ T cells from PBMCs. These receptors came from a man aged 18-30 years in good health. Some clones in this sample may be carry-over from other donors' samples. Each CDR3 is given with its conserved first and last residue. The D gene is left open where the match is weak. Expanded clones get a size class; other rows say once, few or many, or leave the size out.

v_call: TRBV5-1
j_call: TRBJ1-2
d_call: .
clone_size: .
cdr3_nt: TGCGCCAGCAGCCTCGCACGGTCCTATGGCTACACCTTC
cdr3_aa: CASSLARSYGYTF

v_call: TRBV28
j_call: TRBJ1-2
d_call: .
clone_size: once
cdr3_nt: TGTGCCATAAAACCCCCAGGGGATGCCTATGGCTACACCTTC
cdr3_aa: CAIKPPGDAYGYTF

v_call: TRBV6-6
j_call: TRBJ1-1
d_call: .
clone_size: .
cdr3_nt: TGTGCCAGCAGTTACTTTTCAGGGTACAACACTGAAGCTTTCTTT
cdr3_aa: CASSYFSGYNTEAFF

v_call: TRBV6-1
j_call: TRBJ2-7
d_call: .
clone_size: .
cdr3_nt: TGTGCCAGCAGTGAAGCGGACCTGTTAGAGATCGAGCAGTACTTC
cdr3_aa: CASSEADLLEIEQYF

v_call: TRBV27
j_call: TRBJ2-3
d_call: .
clone_size: .
cdr3_nt: TGTGCCACGACCTGGAGGGGCGCCGTCCCAGATACGCAGTATTTT
cdr3_aa: CATTWRGAVPDTQYF

v_call: TRBV28
j_call: TRBJ2-7
d_call: TRBD1
clone_size: .
cdr3_nt: TGTGCCGGACGAACCGGGACAGCGTACGAGCAGTACTTC
cdr3_aa: CAGRTGTAYEQYF

v_call: TRBV27
j_call: TRBJ2-3
d_call: .
clone_size: .
cdr3_nt: TGTGCCAGCAGTGAAGGAGCGGCTATAGGATTAAGCACAGATACGCAGTATTTT
cdr3_aa: CASSEGAAIGLSTDTQYF

v_call: TRBV28
j_call: TRBJ2-1
d_call: .
clone_size: once
cdr3_nt: TGTGCCAGCCAAAAGGGAGGGGGCCCCTACAATGAGCAGTTCTTC
cdr3_aa: CASQKGGGPYNEQFF

v_call: TRBV28
j_call: TRBJ1-1
d_call: .
clone_size: .
cdr3_nt: TGTGCCAGCAGTTTGGCAGTGAACACTGAAGCTTTCTTT
cdr3_aa: CASSLAVNTEAFF

v_call: TRBV9
j_call: TRBJ2-1
d_call: TRBD2
clone_size: .
cdr3_nt: TGTGCCAGCAGCGGGAGGACTAGCGGACAATACAATGAGCAGTTCTTC
cdr3_aa: CASSGRTSGQYNEQFF

v_call: TRBV9
j_call: TRBJ2-2
d_call: .
clone_size: few
cdr3_nt: TGTGCCAGCAGCGTTGGGCCCCCTGGTACCGGGGAGCTGTTTTTT
cdr3_aa: CASSVGPPGTGELFF

v_call: TRBV18
j_call: TRBJ1-1
d_call: .
clone_size: .
cdr3_nt: TGTGCCAGCTCACCTAGGGGGTTGGACATGAACACTGAAGCTTTCTTT
cdr3_aa: CASSPRGLDMNTEAFF

v_call: TRBV6-1
j_call: TRBJ2-7
d_call: TRBD2
clone_size: .
cdr3_nt: TGTGCCAGCAGCTCGGGGGGGGAGCAGTACTTC
cdr3_aa: CASSSGGEQYF

v_call: TRBV6-5
j_call: TRBJ1-1
d_call: .
clone_size: .
cdr3_nt: TGTGCCAGCAGTTACGGGAGCTTCACTGAAGCTTTCTTT
cdr3_aa: CASSYGSFTEAFF

v_call: TRBV13
j_call: TRBJ2-2
d_call: .
clone_size: .
cdr3_nt: TGTGCCAGCAGCTTAGTTTGGGCCGGGATCGACACCGGGGAGCTGTTTTTT
cdr3_aa: CASSLVWAGIDTGELFF

v_call: TRBV6-5
j_call: TRBJ1-2
d_call: .
clone_size: .
cdr3_nt: TGTGCCAGCACCCGAGGCCCGCAGGGTAACTATGGCTACACCTTC
cdr3_aa: CASTRGPQGNYGYTF

v_call: TRBV28
j_call: TRBJ2-1
d_call: .
clone_size: .
cdr3_nt: TGTGCCAGCACCTGGGGTAGCGGCTACAATGAGCAGTTCTTC
cdr3_aa: CASTWGSGYNEQFF

v_call: TRBV7-9
j_call: TRBJ2-1
d_call: TRBD1
clone_size: .
cdr3_nt: TGTGCCAGCAGCTTCACTCCGAGAGACAGGGACTACAATGAGCAGTTCTTC
cdr3_aa: CASSFTPRDRDYNEQFF